This T cell receptor beta chain was identified in a study of blood T cell repertoires in COVID-19. CDR3 length: 13 amino acids. Germline assignment: CDR1 SEHNR and CDR2 FQNEAQ (reference sequence). Trimming cost V 3 bases and J 5 bases, with 8 bases left between them. In the original processing: For nucleated cells, counts were estimated from reference gene primer amplification. The data were produced by immunoSEQ multiplex PCR, yet TCRdb's version contains in-frame clones alone and is incomplete. Clonal size and the V and J genes are those of that table, whereas D and trimming came from the DNA. The table shows 55,000 to 85,000 clones, with 73% occurring only once.

V is TRBV7-9 and J is TRBJ2-4; D ambiguous. The sequencing input was peripheral blood. This TCR was sampled from a man between 60 and 75 years old with acute or convalescent COVID-19. The CDR3 DNA follows: TGTGCCAGCAGCTTTGTAGTCGAAAACATTCAGTACTTC. Translation: CASSFVVENIQYF.